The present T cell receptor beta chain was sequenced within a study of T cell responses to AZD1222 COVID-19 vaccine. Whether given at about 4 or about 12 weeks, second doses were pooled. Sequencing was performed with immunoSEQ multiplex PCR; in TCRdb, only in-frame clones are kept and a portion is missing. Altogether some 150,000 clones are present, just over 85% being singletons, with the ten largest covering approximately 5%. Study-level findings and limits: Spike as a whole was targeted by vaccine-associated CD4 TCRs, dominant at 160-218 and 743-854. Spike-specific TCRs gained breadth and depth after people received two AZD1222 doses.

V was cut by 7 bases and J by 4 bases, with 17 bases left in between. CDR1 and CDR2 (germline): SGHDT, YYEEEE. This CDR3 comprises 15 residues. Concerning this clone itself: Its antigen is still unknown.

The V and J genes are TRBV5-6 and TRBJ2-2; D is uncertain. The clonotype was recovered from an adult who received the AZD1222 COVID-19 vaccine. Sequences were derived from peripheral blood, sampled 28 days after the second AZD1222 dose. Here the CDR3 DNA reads TGTGCCAGCGTACCTAGGACGGCCCTCACCGGGGAGCTGTTTTTT. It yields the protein CASVPRTALTGELFF.